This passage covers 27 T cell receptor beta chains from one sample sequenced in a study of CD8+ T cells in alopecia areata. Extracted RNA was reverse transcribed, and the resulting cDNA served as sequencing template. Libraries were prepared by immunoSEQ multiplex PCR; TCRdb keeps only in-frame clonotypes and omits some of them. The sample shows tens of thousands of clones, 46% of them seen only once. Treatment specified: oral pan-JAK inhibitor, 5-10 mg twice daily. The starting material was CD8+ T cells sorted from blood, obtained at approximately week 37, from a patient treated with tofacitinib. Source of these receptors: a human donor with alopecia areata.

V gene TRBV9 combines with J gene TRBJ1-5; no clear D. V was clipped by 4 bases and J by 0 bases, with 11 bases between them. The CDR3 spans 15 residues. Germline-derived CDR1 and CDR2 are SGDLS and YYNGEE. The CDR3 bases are TGTGCCAGCAGCAAGTATGCAGATAGCAATCAGCCCCAGCATTTT. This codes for CASSKYADSNQPQHF. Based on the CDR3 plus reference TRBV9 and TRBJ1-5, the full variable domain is DSGVTQTPKHLITATGQRVTLRCSPRSGDLSVYWYQQSLDQGLQFLIQYYNGEERAKGNILERFSAQQFPDLHSELNLSSLELGDSALYFCASSKYADSNQPQHFGDGTRLSIL.

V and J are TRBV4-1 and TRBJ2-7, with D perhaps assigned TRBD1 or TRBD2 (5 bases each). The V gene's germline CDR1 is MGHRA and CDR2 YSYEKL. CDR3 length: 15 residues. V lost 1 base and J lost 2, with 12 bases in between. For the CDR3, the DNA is TGCGCCAGCAGCCAAGGAAGTCGGGGCCCCTACGAGCAGTACTTC. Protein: CASSQGSRGPYEQYF.

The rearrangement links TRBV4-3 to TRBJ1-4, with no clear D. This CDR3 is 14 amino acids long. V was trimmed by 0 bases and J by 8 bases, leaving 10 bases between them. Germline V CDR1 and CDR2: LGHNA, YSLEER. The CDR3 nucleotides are TGCGCCAGCAGCCAAGATACCTCGGACGAAAAACTGTTTTTT. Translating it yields CASSQDTSDEKLFF.

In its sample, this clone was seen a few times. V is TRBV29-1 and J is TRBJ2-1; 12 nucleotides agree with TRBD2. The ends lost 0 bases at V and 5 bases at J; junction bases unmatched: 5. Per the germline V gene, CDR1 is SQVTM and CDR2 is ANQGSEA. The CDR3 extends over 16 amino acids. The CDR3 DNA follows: TGCAGCGTTGAAGATCCGACTAGCGGGAGTAACAATGAGCAGTTCTTC. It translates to CSVEDPTSGSNNEQFF.

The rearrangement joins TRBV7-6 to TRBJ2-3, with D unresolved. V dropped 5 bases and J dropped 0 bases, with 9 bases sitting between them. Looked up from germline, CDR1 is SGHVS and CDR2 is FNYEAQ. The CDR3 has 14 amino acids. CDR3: CASSGVFSTDTQYF. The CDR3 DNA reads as TGTGCCAGCAGCGGGGTGTTTAGCACAGATACGCAGTATTTT.

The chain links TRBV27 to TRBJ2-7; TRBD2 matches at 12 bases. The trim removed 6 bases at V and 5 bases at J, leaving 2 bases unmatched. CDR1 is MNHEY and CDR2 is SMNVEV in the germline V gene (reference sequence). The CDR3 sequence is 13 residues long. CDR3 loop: CASSRLAGDEQYF. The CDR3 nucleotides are TGTGCCAGCAGCCGACTAGCGGGAGACGAGCAGTACTTC.

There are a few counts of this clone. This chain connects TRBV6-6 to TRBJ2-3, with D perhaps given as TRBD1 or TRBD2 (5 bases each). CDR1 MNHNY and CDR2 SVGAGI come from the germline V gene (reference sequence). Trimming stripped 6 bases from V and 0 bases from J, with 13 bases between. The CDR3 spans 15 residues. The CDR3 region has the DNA TGTGCCAGCAGCGAACGGGACCGAAGCACAGATACGCAGTATTTT. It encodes CASSERDRSTDTQYF.

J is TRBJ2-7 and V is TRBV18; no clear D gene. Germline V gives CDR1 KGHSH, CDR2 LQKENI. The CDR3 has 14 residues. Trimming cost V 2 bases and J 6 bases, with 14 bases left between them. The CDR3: CASSPSVVPPEQYF. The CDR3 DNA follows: TGTGCCAGCTCACCATCAGTGGTCCCGCCCGAGCAGTACTTC.

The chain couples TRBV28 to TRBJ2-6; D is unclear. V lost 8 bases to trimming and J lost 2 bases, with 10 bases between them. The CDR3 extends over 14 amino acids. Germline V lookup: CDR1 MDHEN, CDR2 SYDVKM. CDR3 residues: CASGTAAGANVLTF. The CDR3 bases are TGTGCCAGCGGCACAGCCGCTGGGGCCAACGTCCTGACTTTC.

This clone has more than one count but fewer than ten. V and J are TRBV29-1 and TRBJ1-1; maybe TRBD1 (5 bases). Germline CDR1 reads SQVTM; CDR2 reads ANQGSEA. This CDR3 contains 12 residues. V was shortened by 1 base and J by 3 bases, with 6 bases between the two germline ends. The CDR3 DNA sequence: TGCAGCGTTGAAGGAGGGGACACTGAAGCTTTCTTT. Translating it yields CSVEGGDTEAFF.

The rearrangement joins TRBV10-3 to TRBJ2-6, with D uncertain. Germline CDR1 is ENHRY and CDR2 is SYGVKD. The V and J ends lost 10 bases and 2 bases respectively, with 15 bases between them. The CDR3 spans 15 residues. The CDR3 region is CATLGPAPGANVLTF. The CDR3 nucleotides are TGTGCCACTCTCGGACCCGCACCTGGGGCCAACGTCCTGACTTTC.

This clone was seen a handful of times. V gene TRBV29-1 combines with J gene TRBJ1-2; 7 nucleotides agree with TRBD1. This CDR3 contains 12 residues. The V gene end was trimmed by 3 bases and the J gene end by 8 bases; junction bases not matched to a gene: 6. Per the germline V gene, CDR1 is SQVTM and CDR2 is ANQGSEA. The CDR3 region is CSVETGSKGYTF. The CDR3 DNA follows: TGCAGCGTTGAGACAGGGAGTAAGGGCTACACCTTC. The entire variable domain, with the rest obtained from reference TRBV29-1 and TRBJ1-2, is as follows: SAVISQKPSRDICQRGTSLTIQCQVDSQVTMMFWYRQQPGQSLTLIATANQGSEATYESGFVIDKFPISRPNLTFSTLTVSNMSPEDSSIYLCSVETGSKGYTFGSGTRLTVV.

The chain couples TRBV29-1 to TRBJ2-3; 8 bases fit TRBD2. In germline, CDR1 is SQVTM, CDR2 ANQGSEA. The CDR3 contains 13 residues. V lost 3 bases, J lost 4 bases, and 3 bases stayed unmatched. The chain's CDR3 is CSVDSTSADTQYF. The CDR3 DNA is TGCAGCGTTGATTCGACTAGCGCAGATACGCAGTATTTT.

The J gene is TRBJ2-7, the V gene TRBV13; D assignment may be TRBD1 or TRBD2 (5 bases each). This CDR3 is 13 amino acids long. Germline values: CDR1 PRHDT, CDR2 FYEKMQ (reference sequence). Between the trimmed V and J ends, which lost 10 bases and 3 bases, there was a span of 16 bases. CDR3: CATKGRLIYEQYF. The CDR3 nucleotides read TGTGCCACCAAGGGACGGCTAATCTACGAGCAGTACTTC.

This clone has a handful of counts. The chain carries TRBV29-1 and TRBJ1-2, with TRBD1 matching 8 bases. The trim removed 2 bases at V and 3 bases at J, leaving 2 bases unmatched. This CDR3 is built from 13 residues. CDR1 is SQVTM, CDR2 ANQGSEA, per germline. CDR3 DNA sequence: TGCAGCGTTGAACCAGGGGGCTACTATGGCTACACCTTC. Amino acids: CSVEPGGYYGYTF.

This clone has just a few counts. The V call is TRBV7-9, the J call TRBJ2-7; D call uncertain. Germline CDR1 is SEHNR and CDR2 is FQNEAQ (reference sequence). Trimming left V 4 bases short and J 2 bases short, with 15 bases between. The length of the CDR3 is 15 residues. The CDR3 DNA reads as TGTGCCAGCAGCTCCGACCTGGATGGCCCCTACGAGCAGTACTTC. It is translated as CASSSDLDGPYEQYF.

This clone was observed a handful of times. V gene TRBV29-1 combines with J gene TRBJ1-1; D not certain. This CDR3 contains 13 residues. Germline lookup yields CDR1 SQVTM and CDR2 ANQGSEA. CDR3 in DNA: TGCAGTGCACCGGGGAGGGAGGTCACTGAAGCTTTCTTT. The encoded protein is CSAPGREVTEAFF.

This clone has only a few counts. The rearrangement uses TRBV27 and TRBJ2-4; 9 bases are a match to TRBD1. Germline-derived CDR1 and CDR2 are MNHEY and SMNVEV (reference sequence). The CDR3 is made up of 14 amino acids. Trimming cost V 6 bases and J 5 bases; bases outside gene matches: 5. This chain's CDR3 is CASSPWTGENIQYF. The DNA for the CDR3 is TGTGCCAGCAGCCCCTGGACAGGGGAAAACATTCAGTACTTC.

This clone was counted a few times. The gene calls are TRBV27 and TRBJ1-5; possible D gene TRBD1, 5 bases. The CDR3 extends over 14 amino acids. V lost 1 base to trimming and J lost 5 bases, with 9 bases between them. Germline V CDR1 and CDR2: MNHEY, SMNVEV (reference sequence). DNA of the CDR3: TGTGCCAGCAGTTTATGGGGAGGGGATCAGCCCCAGCATTTT. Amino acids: CASSLWGGDQPQHF.

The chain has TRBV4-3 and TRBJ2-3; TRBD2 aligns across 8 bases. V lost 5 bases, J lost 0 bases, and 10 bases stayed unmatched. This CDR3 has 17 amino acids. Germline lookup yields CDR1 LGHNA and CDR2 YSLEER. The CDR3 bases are TGCGCCAGCAGCTGGGGACTAGACCTTCAAAGCACAGATACGCAGTATTTT. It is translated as CASSWGLDLQSTDTQYF.

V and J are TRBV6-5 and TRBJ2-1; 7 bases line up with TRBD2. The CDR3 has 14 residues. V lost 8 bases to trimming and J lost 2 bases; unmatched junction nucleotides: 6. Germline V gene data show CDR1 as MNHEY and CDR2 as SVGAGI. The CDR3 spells CASGRAGAYNEQFF. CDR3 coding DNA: TGTGCCAGCGGGAGGGCGGGAGCCTACAATGAGCAGTTCTTC.

The CDR3 DNA follows: TGTGCCTGGGGGACTAGCGGGAGGACAGATACGCAGTATTTT. Protein sequence: CAWGTSGRTDTQYF. This chain joins TRBV30 and TRBJ2-3; 15 bases align to TRBD2. The CDR3 is made up of 14 amino acids. Germline V gene data show CDR1 as GTSNPN and CDR2 as SVGIG (reference sequence). Trimming cost V 5 bases and J 3 bases; bases outside gene matches: 0. Full variable domain (remainder filled in from reference TRBV30 and TRBJ2-3): SQTIHQWPATLVQPVGSPLSLECTVEGTSNPNLYWYRQAAGRGLQLLFYSVGIGQISSEVPQNLSASRPQDRQFILSSKKLLLSDSGFYLCAWGTSGRTDTQYFGPGTRLTVL.

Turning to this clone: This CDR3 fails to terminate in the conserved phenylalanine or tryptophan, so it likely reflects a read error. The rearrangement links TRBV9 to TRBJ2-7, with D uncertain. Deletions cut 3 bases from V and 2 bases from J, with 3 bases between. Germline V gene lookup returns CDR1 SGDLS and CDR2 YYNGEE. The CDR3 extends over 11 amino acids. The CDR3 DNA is TGTGCCAGCAGCGACACCTACGAGCAGTACTCC. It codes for CASSDTYEQYS.

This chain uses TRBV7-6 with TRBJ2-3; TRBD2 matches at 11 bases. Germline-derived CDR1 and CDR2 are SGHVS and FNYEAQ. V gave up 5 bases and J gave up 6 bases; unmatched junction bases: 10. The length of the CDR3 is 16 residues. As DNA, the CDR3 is TGTGCCAGCAGCCTTGAGGCTAGCGGGAGGATGGATACGCAGTATTTT. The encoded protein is CASSLEASGRMDTQYF.

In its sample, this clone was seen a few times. The CDR3 DNA reads as TGTGCCAGCAGCTTAGCCCCCGGCTACACCTTC. Protein sequence: CASSLAPGYTF. This chain joins TRBV7-9 and TRBJ1-2, with D unresolved. The germline V gene has CDR1 SEHNR and CDR2 FQNEAQ (reference sequence). Trimming left V 0 bases short and J 8 bases short, with 4 bases between. The CDR3 is 11 residues long.

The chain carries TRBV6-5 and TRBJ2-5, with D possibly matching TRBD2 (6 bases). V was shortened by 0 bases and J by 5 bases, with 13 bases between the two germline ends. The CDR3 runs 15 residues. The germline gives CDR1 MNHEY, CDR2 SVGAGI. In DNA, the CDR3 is TGTGCCAGCAGTTACTCGTCCGGGAGCGGCGAGACCCAGTACTTC. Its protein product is CASSYSSGSGETQYF.

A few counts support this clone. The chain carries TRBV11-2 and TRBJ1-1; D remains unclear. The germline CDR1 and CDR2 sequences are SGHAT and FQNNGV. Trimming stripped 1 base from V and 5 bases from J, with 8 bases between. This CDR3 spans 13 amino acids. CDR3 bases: TGTGCCAGCAGCTTAGGGTATGGGACTGAAGCTTTCTTT. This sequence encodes CASSLGYGTEAFF.